This T cell receptor beta chain emerged from a study of CD8+ T cells in alopecia areata. cDNA reverse transcribed from extracted RNA served as the sequencing template. Method: immunoSEQ multiplex PCR; TCRdb's copy keeps in-frame clones and lacks some. In the table there are fewer than 110,000 clones, 55% of which are singletons. V was pared by 7 bases and J by 2 bases, with 5 bases of the junction left unmatched. Germline-derived CDR1 and CDR2 are SGHTA and FQGNSA. CDR3 length: 14 amino acids. The rearrangement joins TRBV7-2 to TRBJ2-5, with 9 bases aligning to TRBD1. This TCR was sampled from a human donor in good health. Sequenced: CD4+ T cells sorted from blood. The DNA for the CDR3 is TGTGCCAGCACGCCGGGACAGGGACAAGAGACCCAGTACTTC. Translating gives CASTPGQGQETQYF.